The 28 T cell receptor beta chains given below trace back to one sample, sequenced in a study of blood T cell repertoires in COVID-19. The protocol was immunoSEQ multiplex PCR, while the TCRdb copy is restricted to in-frame clones and leaves out a portion. The data show about 150,000 clones, around four fifths seen once. Sequenced sample: peripheral blood. These TCRs come from a woman aged 40 to 50 with active or convalescent COVID-19.

This clone appeared a single time. CDR3 sequence: CASRGGTPLNEQFF. In nucleotides, the CDR3 is TGTGCCAGCAGGGGTGGGACACCTCTAAATGAGCAGTTCTTC. The J gene is TRBJ2-1, the V gene TRBV28, with TRBD1 as a possible D gene (6 bases). V dropped 6 bases and J dropped 7 bases, with 16 bases sitting between them. The CDR3 has 14 residues. The V gene's germline CDR1 is MDHEN and CDR2 SYDVKM. The variable domain in full, with the rest retrieved from reference TRBV28 and TRBJ2-1, is DVKVTQSSRYLVKRTGEKVFLECVQDMDHENMFWYRQDPGLGLRLIYFSYDVKMKEKGDIPEGYSVSREKKERFSLILESASTNQTSMYLCASRGGTPLNEQFFGPGTRLTVL.

The DNA of the CDR3 is TGCGCCAGCAGTCTCGCAAGAGACAGGCTCTATGGCTACACCTTC. This codes for CASSLARDRLYGYTF. The chain links TRBV10-2 to TRBJ1-2; possibly TRBD1 for D (6 bases). The CDR3 consists of 15 residues. Per germline, CDR1 WSHSY and CDR2 SAAADI. V was shortened by 5 bases and J by 4 bases, with 17 bases between the two germline ends.

DNA of the CDR3: TGTGCCACTACTGCCTTCGGACAGGGCGCAGATACGCAGTATTTT. Protein sequence: CATTAFGQGADTQYF. This sequence joins TRBV10-3 and TRBJ2-3, with 8 bases identical to TRBD1. Germline CDR1 is ENHRY and CDR2 is SYGVKD. This CDR3 is built from 15 residues. With V trimmed by 10 bases and J by 4 bases, 13 bases remained unmatched.

The chain employs TRBV7-2 and TRBJ1-1, with a weak D call TRBD1 (6 bases). CDR3 size: 12 residues. Germline V gene data show CDR1 as SGHTA and CDR2 as FQGNSA. Trimming shortened V by 5 bases and J by 5 bases, and 9 bases separated the two germline ends. The CDR3 DNA reads TGTGCCAGCAGCGTTAGGGGGACTGAAGCTTTCTTT. Translated, it gives CASSVRGTEAFF.

The gene calls are TRBV27 and TRBJ1-4; no clear D. The V and J ends lost 1 base and 3 bases respectively, with 6 bases between them. Germline V gene data show CDR1 as MNHEY and CDR2 as SMNVEV (reference sequence). This CDR3 has 14 residues. CDR3 sequence reads: CASSLLAANEKLFF. For the CDR3, the DNA is TGTGCCAGCAGTTTATTAGCGGCTAATGAAAAACTGTTTTTT.

V is TRBV7-6 and J is TRBJ2-3; 7 bases agree with TRBD2. CDR3 length equals 16 residues. Trimming removed 5 bases from V and 2 bases from J; junction bases left unmatched: 10. Germline V lookup: CDR1 SGHVS, CDR2 FNYEAQ. The CDR3, as DNA: TGTGCCAGCAGCCGAACATCGGCGGGGGACACAGATACGCAGTATTTT. Amino acid sequence: CASSRTSAGDTDTQYF.

This chain joins TRBV13 and TRBJ2-1, with 9 nucleotides matching TRBD2. This CDR3 is 17 amino acids long. Unmatched junction bases numbered 8, after V lost 2 bases and J lost 3 bases. The germline CDR1 and CDR2 sequences are PRHDT and FYEKMQ (reference sequence). The CDR3 DNA reads as TGTGCCAGCAGCTTACGAAGAACTAGCGGGTTCTACAATGAGCAGTTCTTC. Translation: CASSLRRTSGFYNEQFF.

V and J are TRBV6-2 or TRBV6-3 and TRBJ1-2; D perhaps matches TRBD1 (6 bases). CDR1 MNHEY and CDR2 SVGEGT come from the germline V gene. V gave up 4 bases and J gave up 7 bases, with 22 bases separating them. The CDR3 has 16 residues. The CDR3 reads CASSSAGADGLSGYTF. In DNA, the CDR3 is TGTGCCAGCAGTTCCGCGGGGGCAGACGGCCTCTCTGGCTACACCTTC.

This clone was counted only a few times. V gene TRBV3-1 (or the pseudogene TRBV3-2) combines with J gene TRBJ1-4; D is undetermined. The CDR3 loop spans 14 amino acids. The V end lost 1 base, the J end lost 4 bases, and 7 bases lay between the germline ends. Germline V gene data show CDR1 as LGHDT and CDR2 as YNNKEL (reference sequence). CDR3 protein: CASSQAVRNEKLFF. CDR3 nucleotides: TGTGCCAGCAGCCAAGCGGTACGTAATGAAAAACTGTTTTTT.

This chain uses TRBV9 with TRBJ1-2, with D possibly being TRBD1 (6 bases). Trimming took 4 bases from V and 4 from J, leaving 14 bases between them. The V gene's germline CDR1 is SGDLS and CDR2 YYNGEE. This CDR3 region has 14 residues. The CDR3 sequence: CASSINRAGYGYTF. CDR3 bases: TGTGCCAGCAGCATAAACAGGGCTGGCTATGGCTACACCTTC.

CDR3 residues: CASRLAGDYEQYF. CDR3 nucleotide sequence: TGCGCCAGCAGACTAGCGGGAGATTACGAGCAGTACTTC. The genes are TRBV10-2 and TRBJ2-7; 11 nucleotides line up with TRBD2. Germline assignment: CDR1 WSHSY and CDR2 SAAADI. The CDR3 runs 13 residues. Trimming cost V 6 bases and J 4 bases; bases outside gene matches: 2.

The chain uses TRBV12-3 or TRBV12-4 and TRBJ1-2, with D perhaps TRBD1 (5 bases). V shed 5 bases and J shed 8 bases, with 12 bases lying between them. The CDR3 is 12 amino acids. The CDR3 region is CASSHGGGGYTF. In nucleotides, the CDR3 is TGTGCCAGCAGTCACGGGGGAGGCGGCTACACCTTC.

The V and J genes are TRBV28 and TRBJ2-1, with a tentative D call TRBD2 (5 bases). Looked up from germline, CDR1 is MDHEN and CDR2 is SYDVKM. CDR3 length: 13 amino acids. V was cut by 8 bases and J by 0 bases, with 8 bases left in between. The CDR3 region has the DNA TGTGCCAGCGGGAGAGGCTCCTACAATGAGCAGTTCTTC. Protein sequence: CASGRGSYNEQFF.

The chain combines TRBV7-2 with TRBJ2-3; maybe TRBD2 (7 bases). The CDR3 has 16 amino acids. V lost 1 base, J lost 4 bases, and 15 bases lay in between. The V gene's germline CDR1 is SGHTA and CDR2 FQGNSA. CDR3 nucleotide sequence: TGTGCCAGCAGCTTAGATGGGGGGGGGCTGGCAGATACGCAGTATTTT. Amino acids: CASSLDGGGLADTQYF.

The chain links TRBV10-2 to TRBJ2-6; D gene uncertain. CDR3 length: 15 amino acids. Germline CDR1 WSHSY, CDR2 SAAADI. The V end was cut by 6 bases, the J end by 0 bases, with 9 bases between. CDR3 loop: CASRSLSSGANVLTF. CDR3 sequence (DNA): TGCGCCAGCAGATCCCTCTCCTCTGGGGCCAACGTCCTGACTTTC.

The chain has TRBV6-5 and TRBJ2-1, with no clear D. The CDR3 covers 15 residues. V was pared by 2 bases and J by 6 bases, with 14 bases between. CDR1 is MNHEY and CDR2 is SVGAGI in the germline V gene. The CDR3 sequence is CASSYRSSSRNEQFF. The CDR3 bases are TGTGCCAGCAGTTACCGGTCGAGCTCGCGCAATGAGCAGTTCTTC.

The chain joins TRBV19 to TRBJ2-2; the D is unclear. V shed 0 bases and J shed 4 bases, with 6 bases lying between them. CDR3 length: 14 residues. CDR1 is LNHDA and CDR2 is SQIVND in the germline V gene (reference sequence). CDR3 protein: CASSIEATTGELFF. The CDR3 nucleotides read TGTGCCAGTAGTATAGAGGCAACCACCGGGGAGCTGTTTTTT.

The chain links TRBV5-1 to TRBJ2-4; tentatively, D is TRBD1 (5 bases). With 0 bases removed from V and 1 base from J, the gap between germline ends came to 17 bases. In germline, CDR1 is SGHRS, CDR2 YFSETQ. The CDR3 totals 18 residues. CDR3 protein: CASSLGQTGPKAKNIQYF. In nucleotides, the CDR3 is TGCGCCAGCAGCTTGGGCCAAACAGGTCCGAAGGCCAAAAACATTCAGTACTTC.

CDR3 residues: CASSPDRGGNQPQHF. CDR3 bases: TGTGCCAGCAGTCCAGACAGGGGGGGCAATCAGCCCCAGCATTTT. The chain couples TRBV6-5 to TRBJ1-5, with 9 bases aligning to TRBD1. CDR1 and CDR2 (germline): MNHEY, SVGAGI. The CDR3 is 15 residues long. V trimming: 5 bases; J trimming: 2 bases; junction bases outside the gene matches: 4.

The chain employs TRBV27 and TRBJ1-2, with TRBD1 matching 7 bases. The CDR3 is 19 amino acids. Germline CDR1 and CDR2: MNHEY and SMNVEV (reference sequence). The ends lost 4 bases at V and 8 bases at J; junction bases unmatched: 25. This chain's CDR3 is CASSSPSFAKGASLRGYTF. The CDR3 bases are TGTGCCAGCAGTTCCCCCTCATTCGCCAAGGGGGCGAGTCTTAGGGGCTACACCTTC.

The chain links TRBV5-6 to TRBJ1-2; D unresolved. Germline assignment: CDR1 SGHDT and CDR2 YYEEEE. The CDR3 extends over 15 amino acids. Trimming stripped 4 bases from V and 5 bases from J, with 18 bases between. The CDR3 loop reads CASSPYGSPRYGYTF. The CDR3, as DNA: TGTGCCAGCAGCCCCTATGGGAGCCCTCGATATGGCTACACCTTC.

This chain connects TRBV10-3 to TRBJ1-3; D not resolved. Germline assignment: CDR1 ENHRY and CDR2 SYGVKD. V was trimmed by 0 bases and J by 10 bases, leaving 10 bases between them. The CDR3 consists of 13 residues. CDR3 loop: CAISESPGSTIYF. Here the CDR3 DNA reads TGTGCCATCAGTGAGTCTCCGGGGTCTACCATATATTTT.

This chain uses TRBV5-5 with TRBJ2-1; 7 bases are a match to TRBD2. Germline V gene lookup returns CDR1 SGHKS and CDR2 YYEKEE (reference sequence). After removal of 0 bases from V and 5 bases from J, the junction contained 11 bases not matched to a gene. CDR3 length equals 17 residues. CDR3 sequence reads: CASSLATGGLGDNEQFF. The DNA of the CDR3 is TGTGCCAGCAGCTTGGCTACGGGGGGACTGGGGGACAATGAGCAGTTCTTC.

The V call is TRBV10-2, the J call TRBJ2-3; TRBD2 aligns across 10 bases. Germline V gives CDR1 WSHSY, CDR2 SAAADI. Trimming took 7 bases from V and 2 from J; bases not matched to a gene: 9. The CDR3 contains 16 residues. The CDR3 sequence: CASNPRTSGNTDTQYF. Written as DNA, the CDR3 is TGCGCCAGCAATCCTAGGACTAGCGGTAACACAGATACGCAGTATTTT.

A few counts support this clone. The chain couples TRBV6-6 to TRBJ2-2; 9 bases match TRBD2. The V gene's germline CDR1 is MNHNY and CDR2 SVGAGI (reference sequence). With V trimmed by 9 bases and J by 1 base, 9 bases remained unmatched. The CDR3 totals 16 residues. The CDR3 DNA follows: TGTGCCAGTAAGGGACGGCGGGAGGGGAACACCGGGGAGCTGTTTTTT. The encoded protein is CASKGRREGNTGELFF.

This clone occurred once. The V and J genes are TRBV27 and TRBJ2-5; perhaps TRBD1 as D (6 bases). The V gene lost 3 bases and the J gene lost 3 bases, with 11 bases spanning the gap. The CDR3 consists of 14 residues. Germline CDR1 and CDR2: MNHEY and SMNVEV (reference sequence). The CDR3 loop reads CASSFLAGEETQYF. The CDR3 DNA is TGTGCCAGCAGTTTTCTGGCAGGGGAAGAGACCCAGTACTTC.

In this sample, this clone turned up once. The rearrangement joins TRBV27 to TRBJ1-5, with unresolved D. V gave up 6 bases and J gave up 6 bases, with 15 bases separating them. The CDR3 loop spans 14 amino acids. The germline V gene has CDR1 MNHEY and CDR2 SMNVEV (reference sequence). The CDR3 coding sequence is TGTGCCAGCAGGCTAGCCGGTACCTCTCAGCCCCAGCATTTT. As protein: CASRLAGTSQPQHF.

This clone was seen only a few times. This chain connects TRBV28 to TRBJ1-5; D unresolved. Germline loops: CDR1 MDHEN, CDR2 SYDVKM. This CDR3 comprises 11 residues. V was trimmed by 3 bases and J by 10 bases, leaving 7 bases between them. The CDR3 protein is CASSFGVPQHF. The CDR3, as DNA: TGTGCCAGCAGTTTCGGGGTTCCCCAGCATTTT. The full variable domain, with the rest looked up from reference TRBV28 and TRBJ1-5, is DVKVTQSSRYLVKRTGEKVFLECVQDMDHENMFWYRQDPGLGLRLIYFSYDVKMKEKGDIPEGYSVSREKKERFSLILESASTNQTSMYLCASSFGVPQHFGDGTRLSIL.